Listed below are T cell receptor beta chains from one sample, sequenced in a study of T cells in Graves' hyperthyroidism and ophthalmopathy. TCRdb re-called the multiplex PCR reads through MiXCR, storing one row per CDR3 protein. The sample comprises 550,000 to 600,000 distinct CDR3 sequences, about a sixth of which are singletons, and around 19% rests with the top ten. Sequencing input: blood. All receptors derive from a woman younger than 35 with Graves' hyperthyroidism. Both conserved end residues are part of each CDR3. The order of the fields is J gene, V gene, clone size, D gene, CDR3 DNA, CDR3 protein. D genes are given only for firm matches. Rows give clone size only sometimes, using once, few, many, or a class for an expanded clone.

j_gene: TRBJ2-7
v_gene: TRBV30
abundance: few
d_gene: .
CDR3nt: TGTGCCTGGAGTGTAAATTTTTGGGCTCGCTCTTACGAGCAGTACTTC
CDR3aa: CAWSVNFWARSYEQYF

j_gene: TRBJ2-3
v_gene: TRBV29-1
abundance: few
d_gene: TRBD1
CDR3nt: TGCAGCGTATGGACAGGGAACACAGATACGCAGTATTTT
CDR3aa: CSVWTGNTDTQYF

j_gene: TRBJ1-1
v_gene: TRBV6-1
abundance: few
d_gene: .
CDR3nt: TGTGCCAGCAGTGAAGATGCGGTAGGATATGGGTTCACTGAAGCTTTCTTT
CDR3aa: CASSEDAVGYGFTEAFF

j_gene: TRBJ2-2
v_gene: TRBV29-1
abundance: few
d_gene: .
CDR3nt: TGCAGCGTTGACAGGGGGAACACCGGGGAGCTGTTTTTT
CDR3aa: CSVDRGNTGELFF

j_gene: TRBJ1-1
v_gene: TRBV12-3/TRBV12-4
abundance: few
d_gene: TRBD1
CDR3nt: TGTGCCAGCGAGGGACAGGGGCACACTGAAGCTTTCTTT
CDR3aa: CASEGQGHTEAFF

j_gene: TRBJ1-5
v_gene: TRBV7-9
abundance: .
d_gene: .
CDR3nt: TGTGCCAGCAGCTTAGATCGGACAGCAAATCAGCCCCAGCATTTT
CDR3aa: CASSLDRTANQPQHF

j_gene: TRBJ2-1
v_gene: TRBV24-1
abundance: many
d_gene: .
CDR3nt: TGTGCCACCAGTGATCCCCGGGGTACCTCCTACAATGAGCAGTTCTTC
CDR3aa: CATSDPRGTSYNEQFF

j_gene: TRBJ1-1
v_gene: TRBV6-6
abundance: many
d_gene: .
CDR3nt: TGTGCCAGCAGTTACTCAGGAGAGGGGAGTAACGAAGCTTTCTTT
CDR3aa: CASSYSGEGSNEAFF

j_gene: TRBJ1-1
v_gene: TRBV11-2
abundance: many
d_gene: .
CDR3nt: TGTGCCAGCAGCCTACAGCCGCTGGGAGCTTTCTTT
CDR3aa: CASSLQPLGAFF

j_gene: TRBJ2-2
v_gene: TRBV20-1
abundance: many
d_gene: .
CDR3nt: TGCAGTGCCCCGGCGACAGCGGCCGGGGAGCTGTTTTTT
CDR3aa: CSAPATAAGELFF

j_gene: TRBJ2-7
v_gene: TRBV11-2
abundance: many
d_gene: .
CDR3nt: TGTGCCAGCACCCTAGGGCCTAGCGTCTCCTACGAGCAGTACTTC
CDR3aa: CASTLGPSVSYEQYF

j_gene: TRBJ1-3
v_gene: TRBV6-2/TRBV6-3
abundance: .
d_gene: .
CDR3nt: TGTGCCAGCAGTTCCGGGGCTGTCTCTGGAAACACCATATATTTT
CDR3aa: CASSSGAVSGNTIYF

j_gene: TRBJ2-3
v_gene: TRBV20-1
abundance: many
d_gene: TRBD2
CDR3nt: TGCAGTGCTCAGAGCCCTCCAGGTAGCGGGAGCGGCTTAGATACGCAGTATTTT
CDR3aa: CSAQSPPGSGSGLDTQYF

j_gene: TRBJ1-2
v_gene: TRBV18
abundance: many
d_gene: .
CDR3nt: TGTGCCAGCTCACCGGAACACAGGGACTATGGCTACACCTTC
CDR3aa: CASSPEHRDYGYTF

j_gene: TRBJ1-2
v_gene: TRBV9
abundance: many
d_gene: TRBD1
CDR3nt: TGTGCCAGCAACGACGGGACAGTAGATGGCTACACCTTC
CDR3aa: CASNDGTVDGYTF

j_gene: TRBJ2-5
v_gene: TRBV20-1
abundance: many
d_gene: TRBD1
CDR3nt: TGCAGTGCTAGTTCAGCAGGGGGCCTAGAGACCCAGTACTTC
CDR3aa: CSASSAGGLETQYF

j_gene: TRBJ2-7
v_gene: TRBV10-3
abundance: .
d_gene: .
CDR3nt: TGTGCCACCCAAGTTTCGGGAGACGAGCAGTACTTC
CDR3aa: CATQVSGDEQYF

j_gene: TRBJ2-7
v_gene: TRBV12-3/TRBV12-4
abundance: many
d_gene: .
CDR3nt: TGTGCCAGCAGTTTAGGGAGGGACGAGCAGTACTTC
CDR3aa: CASSLGRDEQYF

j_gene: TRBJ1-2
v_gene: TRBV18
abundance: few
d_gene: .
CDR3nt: TGTGCCAGCTCACCTGAGAAGGGGAAGTATGGCTACACCTTC
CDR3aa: CASSPEKGKYGYTF

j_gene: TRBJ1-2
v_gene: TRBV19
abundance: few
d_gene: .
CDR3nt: TGTGCCAGTAGTATAGAAGGGAATGGCTACACCTTC
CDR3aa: CASSIEGNGYTF

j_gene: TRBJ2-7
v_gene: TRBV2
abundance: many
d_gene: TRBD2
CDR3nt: TGTGCCAGCAGTGAAGACATTAGCGGGCGATACGAGCAGTACTTC
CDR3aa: CASSEDISGRYEQYF

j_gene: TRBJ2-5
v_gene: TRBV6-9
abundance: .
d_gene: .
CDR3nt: TGTGCCAGCAGTTTCACGACAGCCTTAGAGACCCAGTACTTC
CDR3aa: CASSFTTALETQYF

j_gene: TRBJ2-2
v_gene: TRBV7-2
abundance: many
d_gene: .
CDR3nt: TGTGCCACCGGGACTCCGAACACCGGGGAGCTGTTTTTT
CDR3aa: CATGTPNTGELFF

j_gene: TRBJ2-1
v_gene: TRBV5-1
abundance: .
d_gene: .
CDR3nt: TGCGCCAGCAGCCTGGCGGGGACCTCCTACAATGAGCAGTTCTTC
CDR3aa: CASSLAGTSYNEQFF

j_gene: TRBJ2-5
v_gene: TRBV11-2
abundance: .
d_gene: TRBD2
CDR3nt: TGTGCCAGCAGCTTGCGGGGGGGCATCCAAGAGACCCAGTACTTC
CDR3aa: CASSLRGGIQETQYF

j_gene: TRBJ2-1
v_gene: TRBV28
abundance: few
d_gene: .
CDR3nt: TGTGCCAGCAGCATATCATTCGCAGGGCTGCATGAGCAGTTCTTC
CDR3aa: CASSISFAGLHEQFF

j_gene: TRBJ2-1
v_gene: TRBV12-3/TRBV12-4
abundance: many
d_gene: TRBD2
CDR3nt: TGTGCCAGCAGTCCAGGACTAGCGGGGTCTCAGAATGAGCAGTTCTTC
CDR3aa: CASSPGLAGSQNEQFF

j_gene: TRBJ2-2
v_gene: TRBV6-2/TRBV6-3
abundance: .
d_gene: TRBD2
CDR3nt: TGTGCCAGCAGTTGGATAGTAACTAGCGGGAACATCGGGGAGCTGTTTTTT
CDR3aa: CASSWIVTSGNIGELFF

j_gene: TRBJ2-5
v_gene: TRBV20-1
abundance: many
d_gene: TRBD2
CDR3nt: TGCAGTGCACCACTTACTAGCGGGGGGGCCGTCGAGACCCAGTACTTC
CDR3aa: CSAPLTSGGAVETQYF

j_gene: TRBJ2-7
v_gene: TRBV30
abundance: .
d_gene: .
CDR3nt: TGTGCCTGGAGACGGGTCAGGTACGAGCAGTACTTC
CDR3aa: CAWRRVRYEQYF

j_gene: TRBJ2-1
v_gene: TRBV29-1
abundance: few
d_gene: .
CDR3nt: TGCAGTACCTCGAGGATCAATGAGCAGTTCTTC
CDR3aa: CSTSRINEQFF

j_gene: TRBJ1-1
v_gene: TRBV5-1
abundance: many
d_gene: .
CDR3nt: TGCGCCAGCAGCTTGGTGGGCACAAAGAACACTGAAGCTTTCTTT
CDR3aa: CASSLVGTKNTEAFF

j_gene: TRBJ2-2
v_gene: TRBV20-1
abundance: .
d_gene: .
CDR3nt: TGCAGTGCTAGACAGAGCCCGTACACCGGGGAGCTGTTTTTT
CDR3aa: CSARQSPYTGELFF

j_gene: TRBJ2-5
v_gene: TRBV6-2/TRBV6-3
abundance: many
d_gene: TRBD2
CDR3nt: TGTGCCAGCAGACCCTGGACTAGCGGGAGGGCCTGGGAGACCCAGTACTTC
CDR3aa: CASRPWTSGRAWETQYF